These 2 T cell receptor beta chains were all obtained from the same sample, sequenced in a study of blood T cell repertoires in COVID-19. Here immunoSEQ multiplex PCR was the method, and the copy in TCRdb shows in-frame clones only, minus some. The sample consists of about 220,000 clones, roughly 85% of them appearing once. Specimen: peripheral blood. Receptors were obtained from an elderly woman with acute or convalescent COVID-19.

J is TRBJ1-1 and V is TRBV28, with D possibly matching TRBD1 (6 bases). The ends were cut back, 10 bases at V and 4 bases at J, with 19 bases in the middle. The CDR3 extends over 14 amino acids. Germline V gene lookup returns CDR1 MDHEN and CDR2 SYDVKM. The CDR3 DNA follows: TGTGCCACCTTATACAGGGATATAATCACTGAAGCTTTCTTT. It is translated as CATLYRDIITEAFF.

In its sample, this clone was seen once. This chain links TRBV5-4 with TRBJ2-7; 7 bases align to TRBD2. Trimming at V came to 6 bases and at J to 5 bases, leaving 8 bases not matched to a gene. This CDR3 has 13 amino acids. The germline V gene has CDR1 SGHNT and CDR2 YYREEE (reference sequence). This CDR3 reads CASTHQRGNEQYF. CDR3 DNA sequence: TGTGCCAGCACTCACCAGCGGGGAAACGAGCAGTACTTC.